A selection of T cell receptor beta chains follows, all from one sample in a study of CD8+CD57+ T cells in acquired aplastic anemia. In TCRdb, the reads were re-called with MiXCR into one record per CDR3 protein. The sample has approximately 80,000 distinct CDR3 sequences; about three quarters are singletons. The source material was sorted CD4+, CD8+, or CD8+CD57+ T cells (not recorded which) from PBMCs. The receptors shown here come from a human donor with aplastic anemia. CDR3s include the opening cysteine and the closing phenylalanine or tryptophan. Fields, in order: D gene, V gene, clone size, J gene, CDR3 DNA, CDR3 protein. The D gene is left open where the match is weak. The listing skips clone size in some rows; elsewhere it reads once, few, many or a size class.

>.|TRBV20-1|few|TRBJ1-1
TGCAGTGCTAGTCGATTGAGGTGGCCCCTGAACACTGAAGCTTTCTTT
CSASRLRWPLNTEAFF
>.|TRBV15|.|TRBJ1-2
TGTGCCACCAGCCGGACTCAAACGAATGGCTACACCTTC
CATSRTQTNGYTF
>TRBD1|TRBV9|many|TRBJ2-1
TGTGCCAGCAGCGACCGGGACAGGAGTTACAATGAGCAGTTCTTC
CASSDRDRSYNEQFF
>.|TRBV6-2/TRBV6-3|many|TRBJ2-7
TGTGCCAGCAGTCCCGGCGTCTCCTACGAGCAGTACTTC
CASSPGVSYEQYF
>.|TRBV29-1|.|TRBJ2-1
TGCAGCGTAACCCCCCTCCGAGGGTCTGAGCAGTTCTTC
CSVTPLRGSEQFF
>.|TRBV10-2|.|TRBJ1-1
TGCGCCAGCAGTGTAAAGGGGGGCACTGAAGCTTTCTTT
CASSVKGGTEAFF
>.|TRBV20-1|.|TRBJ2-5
TGCAGTGCTAGAAGACAGAAACAAGAGACCCAGTACTTC
CSARRQKQETQYF
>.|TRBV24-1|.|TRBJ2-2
TGTGCCACCAGTGGATCAGTTTCCGGGGAGCTGTTTTTT
CATSGSVSGELFF
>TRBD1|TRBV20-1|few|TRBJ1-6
TGCAGTGCTAGAGGGACAGGCGTGAGGAATTCACCCCTCCACTTT
CSARGTGVRNSPLHF
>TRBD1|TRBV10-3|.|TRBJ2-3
TGTGCCAGCAGTGGGGCGACAGGGGTGGTAGATACGCAGTATTTT
CASSGATGVVDTQYF
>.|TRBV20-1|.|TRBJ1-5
TGCAGTGCTATACCTCGGCCAGGCGGGGCGGACAATCAGCCCCAGCATTTT
CSAIPRPGGADNQPQHF
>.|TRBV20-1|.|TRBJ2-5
TGCAGTGCCCCCGACGCCCGGACCCAAGAGACCCAGTACTTC
CSAPDARTQETQYF
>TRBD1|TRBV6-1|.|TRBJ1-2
TGTGCCAGCGGACGACAGGGGGCCTATGGCTACACCTTC
CASGRQGAYGYTF
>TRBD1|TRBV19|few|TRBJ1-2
TGTGCCAGTAGACGGACAGGTGGTGGCTACACCTTC
CASRRTGGGYTF
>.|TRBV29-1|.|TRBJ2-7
TGCAGCGCCAAGGAGAGCTCCTACGAGCAGTACTTC
CSAKESSYEQYF
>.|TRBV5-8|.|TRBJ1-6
TGTGCCAGCAGCCAAGATCCGTCTGGCCTCCACTTT
CASSQDPSGLHF
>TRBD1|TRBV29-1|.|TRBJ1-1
TGCAGCGCCTGGACAGGGATGGGCGCTGAAGCTTTCTTT
CSAWTGMGAEAFF
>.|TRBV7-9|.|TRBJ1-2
TGTGCCAGCAGCGGCCTCGACTATGGCTACACCTTC
CASSGLDYGYTF
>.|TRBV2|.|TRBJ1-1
TGTGCCAGCAGTGAAGCTCCCAGGGATGGCACTGAAGCTTTCTTT
CASSEAPRDGTEAFF
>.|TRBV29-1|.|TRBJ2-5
TGCAGCGTTGGTGGGGGATCGGGGACCCAGTACTTC
CSVGGGSGTQYF
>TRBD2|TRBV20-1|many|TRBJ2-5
TGCAGTGCTAGAGGGACTAGCGGGAGAGAGACCCAGTACTTC
CSARGTSGRETQYF
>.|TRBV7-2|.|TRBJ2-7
TGTGCCAGCAGCCAAGTGAGGGGCGAGCAGTACTTC
CASSQVRGEQYF